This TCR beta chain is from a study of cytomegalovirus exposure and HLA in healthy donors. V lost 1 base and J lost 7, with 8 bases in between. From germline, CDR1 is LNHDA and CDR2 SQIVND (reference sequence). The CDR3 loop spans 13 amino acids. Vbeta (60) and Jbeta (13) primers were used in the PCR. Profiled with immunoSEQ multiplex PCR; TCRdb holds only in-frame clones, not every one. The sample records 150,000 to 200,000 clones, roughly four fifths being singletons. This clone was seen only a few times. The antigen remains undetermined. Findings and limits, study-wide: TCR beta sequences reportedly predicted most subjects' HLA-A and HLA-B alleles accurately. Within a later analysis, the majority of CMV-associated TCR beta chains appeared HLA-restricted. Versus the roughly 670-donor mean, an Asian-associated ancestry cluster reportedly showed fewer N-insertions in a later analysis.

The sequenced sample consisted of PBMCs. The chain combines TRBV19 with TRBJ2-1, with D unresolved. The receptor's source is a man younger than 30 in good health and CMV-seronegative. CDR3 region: CASSIVSRNEQFF. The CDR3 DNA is TGTGCCAGTAGTATAGTAAGCAGGAATGAGCAGTTCTTC. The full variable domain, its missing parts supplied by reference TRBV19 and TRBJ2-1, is DGGITQSPKYLFRKEGQNVTLSCEQNLNHDAMYWYRQDPGQGLRLIYYSQIVNDFQKGDIAEGYSVSREKKESFPLTVTSAQKNPTAFYLCASSIVSRNEQFFGPGTRLTVL.